This TCR beta chain was observed in a study of blood T cell repertoires in COVID-19. Study in general: From T cells, B-cell-depleted T cells, or PBMCs came the material, which was cDNA or gDNA.

V lost 1 base, J lost 5 bases, and 22 bases lay in between. The CDR3 consists of 18 residues. The data were produced by immunoSEQ multiplex PCR, yet TCRdb's version contains in-frame clones alone and is incomplete. The profile shows about 300,000 clones, roughly 80% of them singletons. This chain connects TRBV5-3 to TRBJ1-5; D is unresolved. TRBV5-3 is labeled an ORF, and its function is uncertain. This sequence originates from a human donor with COVID-19, enrolled during active disease. The donor label of this sample is uncertain. Material for sequencing was peripheral blood. The CDR3 protein is CARSLPGGQVGEDQPQHF. CDR3 nucleotide sequence: TGTGCCAGAAGCTTGCCTGGAGGTCAGGTAGGAGAGGATCAGCCCCAGCATTTT.